This T cell receptor (beta chain) was recovered during a study of long-term antiretroviral therapy in people with HIV. Per germline, CDR1 SGHAT and CDR2 FQDESV (reference sequence). The CDR3 has 14 residues. V lost 0 bases to trimming and J lost 2 bases, with 7 bases between them. The authors ran the immunoSEQ assay, v3.0, at survey level. Produced via immunoSEQ multiplex PCR; TCRdb's table is partial and in-frame only. This repertoire shows some 21,000 clones, 70% to 90% found once; its top ten account for roughly 3.4%. This specimen consisted of unsorted PBMCs, obtained 2.3 years after starting antiretroviral therapy. This TCR came from a man in his sixties with HIV. The V and J genes are TRBV11-1 and TRBJ2-5; D call uncertain. The CDR3 region is CASSLAPTQETQYF. CDR3 bases: TGTGCCAGCAGCTTAGCCCCGACACAAGAGACCCAGTACTTC. The whole variable domain, remainder taken from reference TRBV11-1 and TRBJ2-5, is EAEVAQSPRYKITEKSQAVAFWCDPISGHATLYWYRQILGQGPELLVQFQDESVVDDSQLPKDRFSAERLKGVDSTLKIQPAELGDSAMYLCASSLAPTQETQYFGPGTRLLVL.